A single sample gave rise to the 24 T cell receptor beta chains below, sequenced in a study of blood T cell repertoires in COVID-19. This table comes from immunoSEQ multiplex PCR, and its TCRdb copy is limited to in-frame clones, with some not included. The sample carries some 270,000 clones, 86% recorded once. Material for sequencing was peripheral blood. These receptors originate from a woman aged 80 or older with COVID-19, enrolled during active disease.

This clone was seen a handful of times. J is TRBJ1-1 and V is TRBV2; D uncertain. The V gene lost 2 bases and the J gene lost 0 bases, with 7 bases spanning the gap. Germline CDR1 is SNHLY and CDR2 is FYNNEI. The CDR3 spans 14 residues. In nucleotides, the CDR3 is TGTGCCAGCAGTGAATCTTCCTTGAACACTGAAGCTTTCTTT. The encoded protein is CASSESSLNTEAFF. The whole variable domain, remainder taken from reference TRBV2 and TRBJ1-1, is EPEVTQTPSHQVTQMGQEVILRCVPISNHLYFYWYRQILGQKVEFLVSFYNNEISEKSEIFDDQFSVERPDGSNFTLKIRSTKLEDSAMYFCASSESSLNTEAFFGQGTRLTVV.

The chain joins TRBV6-6 to TRBJ1-5; 7 nucleotides align to TRBD1. This CDR3 contains 14 residues. After removal of 9 bases from V and 1 base from J, the junction contained 6 bases not matched to a gene. CDR1 and CDR2 from the germline V gene are MNHNY and SVGAGI (reference sequence). CDR3 protein: CASGQVGSNQPQHF. The CDR3 DNA reads as TGTGCCAGTGGACAGGTAGGAAGCAATCAGCCCCAGCATTTT.

This chain joins TRBV5-1 and TRBJ2-5; weak D call: TRBD2 (7 bases). This CDR3 comprises 16 residues. CDR1 is SGHRS and CDR2 is YFSETQ in the germline V gene. Trimming removed 0 bases from V and 5 bases from J, with 17 bases in between. Written as DNA, the CDR3 is TGCGCCAGCAGCTTGGGGCCAGCGGGAACAGGGGAGACCCAGTACTTC. Its protein is CASSLGPAGTGETQYF. Filled out from reference TRBV5-1 and TRBJ2-5, the complete variable domain reads KAGVTQTPRYLIKTRGQQVTLSCSPISGHRSVSWYQQTPGQGLQFLFEYFSETQRNKGNFPGRFSGRQFSNSRSEMNVSTLELGDSALYLCASSLGPAGTGETQYFGPGTRLLVL.

CDR3 nucleotides: TGTGCCAGCAGCCGGACTACAGGGGTAGAGGCTTTCTTT. Protein product: CASSRTTGVEAFF. The chain employs TRBV3-1 (or the pseudogene TRBV3-2) and TRBJ1-1, with 7 bases fitting TRBD1. Germline V gene lookup returns CDR1 LGHDT and CDR2 YNNKEL (reference sequence). With V trimmed by 4 bases and J by 11 bases, 10 bases remained unmatched. The CDR3 has 13 amino acids.

CDR3 sequence reads: CASSVESISSGNTIYF. CDR3 in DNA: TGTGCCAGCAGTGTAGAGTCTATCTCCTCTGGAAACACCATATATTTT. The V gene is TRBV6-1, the J gene TRBJ1-3, with D unclear. The germline gives CDR1 MNHNS, CDR2 SASEGT. The CDR3 totals 16 residues. Trimming removed 4 bases from V and 0 bases from J, with 13 bases in between.

V is TRBV7-9 and J is TRBJ1-2, with D perhaps TRBD1 (5 bases). Trimming removed 4 bases at V and 0 bases at J, with 9 bases between. Looked up from germline, CDR1 is SEHNR and CDR2 is FQNEAQ (reference sequence). This CDR3 comprises 14 residues. CDR3 sequence (DNA): TGTGCCAGCAGCTGGGGCGGCACTAACTATGGCTACACCTTC. This codes for CASSWGGTNYGYTF.

The chain recombines TRBV14 with TRBJ2-7; 9 nucleotides line up with TRBD1. Germline loops: CDR1 SGHDN, CDR2 FVKESK. The CDR3 consists of 13 residues. V lost 4 bases to trimming and J lost 5 bases; unmatched junction nucleotides: 3. CDR3 sequence (DNA): TGTGCCAGCAGCCCGCGGACAGGGGACGAGCAGTACTTC. It codes for CASSPRTGDEQYF. Looking up the rest from reference TRBV14 and TRBJ2-7 gives the full variable domain: EAGVTQFPSHSVIEKGQTVTLRCDPISGHDNLYWYRRVMGKEIKFLLHFVKESKQDESGMPNNRFLAERTGGTYSTLKVQPAELEDSGVYFCASSPRTGDEQYFGPGTRLTVT.

This clone was found a few times. The chain couples TRBV9 to TRBJ1-2; D possibly corresponds to TRBD1 (6 bases). The CDR3 spans 14 residues. The germline V gene encodes CDR1 SGDLS and CDR2 YYNGEE. Deletions cut 4 bases from V and 7 bases from J, with 17 bases between. CDR3 in amino acids: CASSRQQGYGGYTF. CDR3 in DNA: TGTGCCAGCAGCAGGCAACAGGGTTACGGTGGCTACACCTTC.

This clone was observed a single time. The chain uses TRBV27 and TRBJ2-1; TRBD2 matches 14 bases. Germline V CDR1 and CDR2: MNHEY, SMNVEV (reference sequence). The CDR3 sequence is 16 residues long. V gave up 4 bases and J gave up 9 bases; unmatched junction bases: 8. The CDR3 protein is CASSSGLAGGRGEQFF. Written as DNA, the CDR3 is TGTGCCAGCAGTTCTGGACTAGCGGGGGGCAGGGGTGAGCAGTTCTTC.

Only a few counts were recorded for this clone. This chain connects TRBV28 to TRBJ1-5; 10 nucleotides agree with TRBD1. The CDR3 consists of 15 residues. V lost 4 bases and J lost 6; bases outside the gene matches: 6. The V gene's germline CDR1 is MDHEN and CDR2 SYDVKM. The CDR3 spells CASSSGTGERQPQHF. CDR3 nucleotides: TGTGCCAGCAGTTCCGGGACAGGGGAGCGTCAGCCCCAGCATTTT.

The table lists this clone with a count of one. The V gene is TRBV30, the J gene TRBJ1-6; TRBD1 matches at 11 bases. V lost 8 bases, J lost 10 bases, and 10 bases stayed unmatched. Germline V lookup: CDR1 GTSNPN, CDR2 SVGIG (reference sequence). The CDR3 totals 14 residues. CDR3 in amino acids: CAGTPDRGRSPLHF. CDR3 bases: TGTGCCGGGACCCCGGACAGGGGGCGGTCACCCCTCCACTTT.

The rearrangement uses TRBV6-2 or TRBV6-3 and TRBJ1-5, with D possibly being TRBD1 (6 bases). Germline assignment: CDR1 MNHEY and CDR2 SVGEGT. V was trimmed by 2 bases and J by 1 base, leaving 6 bases between them. This CDR3 contains 14 residues. The CDR3 protein is CASSYQGSNQPQHF. The CDR3 nucleotides are TGTGCCAGCAGTTACCAGGGGAGCAATCAGCCCCAGCATTTT.

This rearrangement joins TRBV18 to TRBJ2-7, with D possibly being TRBD2 (5 bases). Germline V gene lookup returns CDR1 KGHSH and CDR2 LQKENI. V was cut by 5 bases and J by 6 bases, with 11 bases left in between. This CDR3 has 12 residues. CDR3 amino acids: CASSSGLGEQYF. The CDR3, as DNA: TGTGCCAGCTCATCGGGGTTGGGCGAGCAGTACTTC.

The V and J genes are TRBV5-3 and TRBJ1-3; perhaps TRBD1 as D (5 bases). TRBV5-3 is labeled an ORF, and its function is uncertain. Trimming shortened V by 4 bases and J by 4 bases, and 18 bases separated the two germline ends. This CDR3 comprises 16 residues. DNA for the CDR3: TGTGCCAGAAGCCACCGCCTCAGGGCAGTCGGAAACACCATATATTTT. This encodes CARSHRLRAVGNTIYF.

The chain links TRBV7-2 to TRBJ2-2; 7 positions match TRBD2. Germline V gene data show CDR1 as SGHTA and CDR2 as FQGNSA. The CDR3 consists of 15 residues. The ends lost 4 bases at V and 7 bases at J; junction bases unmatched: 9. Written as DNA, the CDR3 is TGTGCCAGCAGCTCCTTAGGGAGGGGTATCGGGGAGCTGTTTTTT. It yields the protein CASSSLGRGIGELFF.

The chain couples TRBV5-6 to TRBJ1-4, with a tentative D call TRBD1 (5 bases). The germline V gene encodes CDR1 SGHDT and CDR2 YYEEEE. There are 18 residues in the CDR3. V was cut by 0 bases and J by 0 bases, with 15 bases left in between. Here the CDR3 reads CASSLETAGRATNEKLFF. CDR3 bases: TGTGCCAGCAGCTTGGAGACAGCCGGGCGAGCAACTAATGAAAAACTGTTTTTT.

The chain uses TRBV5-4 and TRBJ2-6; D might be TRBD1 (6 bases). The germline V gene encodes CDR1 SGHNT and CDR2 YYREEE (reference sequence). CDR3 length: 17 amino acids. V shed 1 base and J shed 0 bases, with 11 bases lying between them. The CDR3 coding sequence is TGTGCCAGCAGCTTGAAGCGACAGGCCTCTGGGGCCAACGTCCTGACTTTC. Translating gives CASSLKRQASGANVLTF.

This clone occurred a few times. The chain has TRBV27 and TRBJ2-7, with 7 bases aligning to TRBD1. The CDR3 totals 14 residues. Losses at the gene ends were 5 bases for V and 2 bases for J; bases not matched to a gene: 6. Germline-derived CDR1 and CDR2 are MNHEY and SMNVEV (reference sequence). The CDR3 region is CASSPRQGAYEQYF. The CDR3 nucleotides read TGTGCCAGCAGTCCGCGACAGGGCGCCTACGAGCAGTACTTC.

The J gene is TRBJ1-2, the V gene TRBV6-6, with 9 positions matching TRBD1. Per the germline V gene, CDR1 is MNHNY and CDR2 is SVGAGI (reference sequence). Trimming cost V 5 bases and J 1 base; bases outside gene matches: 5. The length of the CDR3 is 15 residues. The CDR3 DNA reads TGTGCCAGCAGTGACAGGGGGGGTGGTAACTATGGCTACACCTTC. Its translation: CASSDRGGGNYGYTF.

The chain recombines TRBV2 with TRBJ1-4; maybe TRBD1 (5 bases). From germline, CDR1 is SNHLY and CDR2 FYNNEI. This CDR3 contains 15 residues. Trimming took 3 bases from V and 2 from J, leaving 10 bases between them. In nucleotides, the CDR3 is TGTGCCAGCAGTGATGTAGGGGCCACTAATGAAAAACTGTTTTTT. It codes for CASSDVGATNEKLFF. The full variable domain, with the rest looked up from reference TRBV2 and TRBJ1-4, is EPEVTQTPSHQVTQMGQEVILRCVPISNHLYFYWYRQILGQKVEFLVSFYNNEISEKSEIFDDQFSVERPDGSNFTLKIRSTKLEDSAMYFCASSDVGATNEKLFFGSGTQLSVL.

This rearrangement joins TRBV6-2 or TRBV6-3 to TRBJ2-4, with D perhaps TRBD1 (5 bases). Trimming pared 5 bases from V and 9 bases from J, leaving 14 bases between. CDR1 and CDR2 (germline): MNHEY, SVGEGT. The CDR3 extends over 13 amino acids. CDR3: CASSRGEGVIQYF. Here the CDR3 DNA reads TGTGCCAGCAGTAGGGGTGAAGGGGTCATTCAGTACTTC.

The rearrangement uses TRBV9 and TRBJ1-3; possibly TRBD1 for D (5 bases). The length of the CDR3 is 15 residues. Trimming shortened V by 3 bases and J by 0 bases, and 10 bases separated the two germline ends. From germline, CDR1 is SGDLS and CDR2 YYNGEE. The chain's CDR3 is CASSEGVSSGNTIYF. As DNA, the CDR3 is TGTGCCAGCAGCGAAGGGGTCTCCTCTGGAAACACCATATATTTT.

The chain recombines TRBV6-6 with TRBJ1-3; weak D call: TRBD1 (5 bases). V was shortened by 2 bases and J by 4 bases, with 15 bases between the two germline ends. The CDR3 runs 16 residues. The germline CDR1 and CDR2 sequences are MNHNY and SVGAGI (reference sequence). The CDR3 spells CASSYQGDRTGNTIYF. In nucleotides, the CDR3 is TGTGCCAGCAGTTACCAGGGCGATCGGACGGGAAACACCATATATTTT.

V is TRBV10-1 and J is TRBJ2-3; a weak D match, TRBD2 (6 bases). This CDR3 has 17 amino acids. Germline V gene sequence: CDR1 WNHNN, CDR2 SYGVQD (reference sequence). The V end lost 3 bases, the J end lost 0 bases, and 16 bases lay between the germline ends. The CDR3 reads CASSEVADGSSTDTQYF. As DNA, the CDR3 is TGCGCCAGCAGTGAAGTAGCGGACGGATCTAGCACAGATACGCAGTATTTT.